This T cell receptor beta chain was sequenced in a study of early T cells in non-severe SARS-CoV-2 infection. Turning to the study itself: The sequenced material was bulk RNA from unsorted whole blood, and its chains were unpaired.

Study-level points and caveats: Anti-spike CD8 specificities were favored by VDJdb matching, whose results missed private and CD4 specificities.

This clonotype was picked up a small number of times. Its cognate antigen is unknown. V lost 6 bases, J lost 15 bases, and 13 bases stayed unmatched. Germline lookup yields CDR1 SNHLY and CDR2 FYNNEI. The CDR3 covers 13 residues. The protocol attached unique molecular identifiers to individual cDNA molecules. TCRdb ran MiXCR on the 5' RACE reads and lists one entry per CDR3 protein. Counted here are 64,000 or so distinct CDR3 sequences, 10% to 15% occurring once; the ten biggest clones make up more than 3.5%. The chain has TRBV2 and TRBJ2-1, with 8 bases fitting TRBD1. The sequenced material came from whole blood. This sequence originates from an adult who was a healthcare worker with PCR-confirmed SARS-CoV-2 infection or an uninfected control (not recorded which). The CDR3 coding sequence is TGTGCCAGCAGCGGCACACCGGGACAGGATCCGTTCTTC. It yields the protein CASSGTPGQDPFF.